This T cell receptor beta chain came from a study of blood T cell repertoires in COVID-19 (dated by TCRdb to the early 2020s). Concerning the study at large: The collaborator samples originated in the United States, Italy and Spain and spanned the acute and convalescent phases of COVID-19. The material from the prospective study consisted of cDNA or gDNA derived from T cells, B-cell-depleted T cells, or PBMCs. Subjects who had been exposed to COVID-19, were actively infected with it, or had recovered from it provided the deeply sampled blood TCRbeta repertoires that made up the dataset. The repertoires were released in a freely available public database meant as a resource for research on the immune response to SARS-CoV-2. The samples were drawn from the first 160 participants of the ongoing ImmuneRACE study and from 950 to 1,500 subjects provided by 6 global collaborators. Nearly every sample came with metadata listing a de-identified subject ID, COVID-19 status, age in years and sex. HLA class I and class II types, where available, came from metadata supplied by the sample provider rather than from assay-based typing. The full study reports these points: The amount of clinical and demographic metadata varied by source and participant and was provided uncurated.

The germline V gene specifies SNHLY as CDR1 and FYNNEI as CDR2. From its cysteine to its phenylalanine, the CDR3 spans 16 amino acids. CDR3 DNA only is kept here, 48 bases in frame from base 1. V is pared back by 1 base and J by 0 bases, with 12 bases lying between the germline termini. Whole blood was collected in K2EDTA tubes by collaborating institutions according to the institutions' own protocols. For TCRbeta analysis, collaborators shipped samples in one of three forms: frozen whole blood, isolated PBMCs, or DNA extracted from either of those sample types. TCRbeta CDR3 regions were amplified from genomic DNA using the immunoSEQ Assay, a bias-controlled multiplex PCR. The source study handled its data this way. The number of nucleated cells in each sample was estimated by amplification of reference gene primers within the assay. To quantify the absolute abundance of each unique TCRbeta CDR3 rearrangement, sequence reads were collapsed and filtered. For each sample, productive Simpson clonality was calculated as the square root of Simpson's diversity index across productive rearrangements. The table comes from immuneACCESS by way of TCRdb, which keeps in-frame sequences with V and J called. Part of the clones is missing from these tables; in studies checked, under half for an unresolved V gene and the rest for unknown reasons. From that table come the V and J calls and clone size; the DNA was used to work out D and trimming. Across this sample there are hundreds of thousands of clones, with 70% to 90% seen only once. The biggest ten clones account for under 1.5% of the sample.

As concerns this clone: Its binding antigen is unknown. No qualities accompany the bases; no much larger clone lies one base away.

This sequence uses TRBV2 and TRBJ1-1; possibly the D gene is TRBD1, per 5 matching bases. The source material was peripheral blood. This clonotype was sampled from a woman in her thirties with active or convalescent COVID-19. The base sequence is TGTGCCAGCAGTGAAGTAGGACAAGACATGAACACTGAAGCTTTCTTT. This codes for CASSEVGQDMNTEAFF.